This T cell receptor beta chain originates from a study of blood T cell repertoires in COVID-19. About the study: Samples representing acute and convalescent COVID-19 were sourced from the United States, Italy and Spain. T cells, B-cell-depleted T cells, or PBMCs provided the cDNA or gDNA that served as material.

Germline lookup yields CDR1 MGHRA and CDR2 YSYEKL. V was clipped by 6 bases and J by 4 bases, with 12 bases between them. The CDR3 contains 14 residues. In the source study's methods: By means of reference gene primer amplification, nucleated cell counts were estimated. Repertoires were generated with immunoSEQ multiplex PCR, while TCRdb's copy carries only in-frame clones and drops some. That table furnishes V, J and clone size, whereas the DNA furnished D and trimming. The table shows about 200,000 clones, with approximately 81% occurring only once. Sequencing was carried out using peripheral blood. The TCR originated in an elderly woman with acute or convalescent COVID-19. V usage is TRBV4-1 and J usage is TRBJ2-2; D is possibly TRBD1 (5 bases). The CDR3 sequence: CASRFQGPTGELFF. CDR3 bases: TGCGCCAGCAGATTTCAGGGCCCCACCGGGGAGCTGTTTTTT.